Below are 27 T cell receptor beta chains sequenced from a single sample in a study of PD-1 blockade in classical Hodgkin lymphoma. Assay used: immunoSEQ multiplex PCR; TCRdb lists only in-frame clones, some missing. This sample has about 41,000 clones, with approximately 70% found just once. Sample time point: cycle 4 day 1 (C4D1), after around six weeks of nivolumab. Each and every patient relapsed after autologous stem cell transplantation, and patients got differing brentuximab vedotin exposure. Sequenced material: peripheral blood mononuclear cells (PBMCs), taken before the fourth cycle of nivolumab. All receptors come from a human donor with classical Hodgkin lymphoma.

The chain employs TRBV5-1 and TRBJ2-7; 12 positions agree with TRBD1. Germline lookup yields CDR1 SGHRS and CDR2 YFSETQ. The length of the CDR3 is 18 residues. V trimming: 2 bases; J trimming: 4 bases; junction bases outside the gene matches: 13. The CDR3 nucleotides read TGCGCCAGCAGCTTAGGTGGGACAGGGGGCGCCGAGACTTACGAGCAGTACTTC. This translates into CASSLGGTGGAETYEQYF.

The J gene is TRBJ1-4, the V gene TRBV4-2; 8 nucleotides align to TRBD1. Trimming removed 2 bases from V and 6 bases from J; junction bases left unmatched: 2. Germline-derived CDR1 and CDR2 are LGHNA and YNFKEQ. The CDR3 has 14 residues. CDR3 DNA sequence: TGTGCCAGCAGCCAAACACAGGGGGATGAAAAACTGTTTTTT. Translating it yields CASSQTQGDEKLFF.

This rearrangement joins TRBV19 to TRBJ2-1, with a weak D call TRBD2 (5 bases). Germline V gives CDR1 LNHDA, CDR2 SQIVND (reference sequence). There are 15 residues in the CDR3. Between the trimmed V and J ends, which lost 1 base and 0 bases, there was a span of 7 bases. The CDR3 coding sequence is TGTGCCAGTAGTATAGCGGGGATCTCCTACAATGAGCAGTTCTTC. As protein: CASSIAGISYNEQFF.

The chain couples TRBV2 to TRBJ1-6; weak D call: TRBD1 (6 bases). Trimming removed 1 base at V and 3 bases at J, with 13 bases between. The CDR3 covers 17 residues. CDR1 is SNHLY, CDR2 FYNNEI, per germline. The CDR3 DNA reads TGTGCCAGCAGTGAAGTCCCCAGACAGGACTATAATTCACCCCTCCACTTT. Translating gives CASSEVPRQDYNSPLHF.

V and J are TRBV7-8 and TRBJ1-5; 8 bases align to TRBD1. Germline lookup yields CDR1 SGHVS and CDR2 FQNEAQ. This CDR3 region has 15 residues. The V segment lost 5 bases and the J segment 7 bases; nucleotides outside the gene matches: 10. This chain's CDR3 is CASSPRRGTGQPQHF. The CDR3 DNA reads as TGTGCCAGCAGCCCCAGGCGGGGGACAGGACAGCCCCAGCATTTT.

The V and J genes are TRBV14 and TRBJ1-2, with D hard to call. Deletions cut 5 bases from V and 5 bases from J, with 12 bases between. The CDR3 consists of 13 residues. Germline CDR1 and CDR2: SGHDN and FVKESK. The CDR3 reads CASSSTPAYGYTF. Written as DNA, the CDR3 is TGTGCCAGCAGCTCGACACCCGCGTATGGCTACACCTTC.

The gene calls are TRBV7-6 and TRBJ1-2, with D perhaps matching TRBD1 (5 bases). In germline, CDR1 is SGHVS, CDR2 FNYEAQ. Trimming left V 5 bases short and J 7 bases short, with 14 bases between. CDR3 size: 13 residues. CDR3 DNA: TGTGCCAGCAGCCCTATTGCCGGGGGTGGCTACACCTTC. It codes for CASSPIAGGGYTF.

The chain has TRBV4-3 and TRBJ2-1; no clear D. The CDR3 is made up of 14 amino acids. Germline V gene sequence: CDR1 LGHNA, CDR2 YSLEER. V lost 1 base and J lost 0, with 4 bases in between. The DNA for the CDR3 is TGCGCCAGCAGCCAAGCCAACTCCTACAATGAGCAGTTCTTC. Its translation is CASSQANSYNEQFF.

This clone was detected only a few times. The V gene is TRBV10-3, the J gene TRBJ1-1; 10 nucleotides line up with TRBD1. Germline-derived CDR1 and CDR2 are ENHRY and SYGVKD. V shed 2 bases and J 3 bases; nucleotides not matched to a gene: 0. This CDR3 spans 14 amino acids. Here the CDR3 reads CAISEGQGDTEAFF. The CDR3, as DNA: TGTGCCATCAGTGAGGGACAGGGGGACACTGAAGCTTTCTTT.

The J gene is TRBJ1-1, the V gene TRBV30, with D unresolved. The CDR3 consists of 14 residues. V was clipped by 2 bases and J by 2 bases, with 12 bases between them. CDR1 and CDR2 (germline): GTSNPN, SVGIG (reference sequence). The CDR3 here is CAWSPSGVNTEAFF. For the CDR3, the DNA is TGTGCCTGGAGTCCTTCTGGGGTTAACACTGAAGCTTTCTTT.

This clone was picked up a small number of times. V gene TRBV7-6 combines with J gene TRBJ2-3; D is tentatively TRBD1 or TRBD2 (5 bases each). The CDR3 length is 14 residues. V was pared by 1 base and J by 2 bases, with 7 bases between. The germline V gene has CDR1 SGHVS and CDR2 FNYEAQ. The CDR3 coding sequence is TGTGCCAGCAGCTTAGGGGGGTTCACAGATACGCAGTATTTT. Amino acid sequence: CASSLGGFTDTQYF.

The V gene is TRBV27, the J gene TRBJ1-2; D remains unclear. The CDR3 sequence is 15 residues long. Trimming took off 10 bases at V and 2 bases at J, with 20 bases between the two ends. Germline values: CDR1 MNHEY, CDR2 SMNVEV (reference sequence). The chain's CDR3 is CATAISAPGNYGYTF. CDR3 DNA: TGTGCCACAGCAATATCAGCGCCCGGGAACTATGGCTACACCTTC.

The table lists this clone with a count of one. The V call is TRBV12-5, the J call TRBJ2-3; 7 bases agree with TRBD2. V lost 1 base and J lost 6; bases outside the gene matches: 7. This CDR3 has 15 residues. Per germline, CDR1 LGHNT and CDR2 FRNRAP. CDR3 sequence reads: CASGLEVGGIDTQYF. CDR3 coding DNA: TGTGCTAGTGGTTTGGAAGTCGGGGGGATTGATACGCAGTATTTT.

The V call is TRBV13, the J call TRBJ2-3; unclear D gene. The V and J ends lost 1 base and 1 base respectively, with 6 bases between them. This CDR3 comprises 14 residues. Germline CDR1 PRHDT, CDR2 FYEKMQ (reference sequence). The CDR3 DNA is TGTGCCAGCAGCTTAGCGTGGGGCACAGATACGCAGTATTTT. Translating it yields CASSLAWGTDTQYF.

This clone has more than one count but fewer than ten. CDR3 nucleotides: TGCGCCAGCAGCCAAGGTACCGGGACAGGGGTTTACGAGCAGTACTTC. It yields the protein CASSQGTGTGVYEQYF. The genes are TRBV4-1 and TRBJ2-7; 10 bases are shared with TRBD1. The trim removed 1 base at V and 4 bases at J, leaving 7 bases unmatched. The CDR3 extends over 16 amino acids. Germline assignment: CDR1 MGHRA and CDR2 YSYEKL.

V is TRBV2 and J is TRBJ1-1; D is ambiguous. CDR1 and CDR2 (germline): SNHLY, FYNNEI. The V and J ends lost 1 base and 1 base respectively, with 10 bases between them. The CDR3 runs to 15 residues. CDR3 nucleotides: TGTGCCAGCAGTGAAGGAGGAACCCCGAACACTGAAGCTTTCTTT. Translation gives CASSEGGTPNTEAFF.

This sequence joins TRBV14 and TRBJ2-5; D may correspond to TRBD1 or TRBD2 (5 bases each). Trimming stripped 4 bases from V and 2 bases from J, with 14 bases between. There are 15 residues in the CDR3. Germline loops: CDR1 SGHDN, CDR2 FVKESK. As DNA, the CDR3 is TGTGCCAGCAGCCCCCTGGGACGGGGTCAAGAGACCCAGTACTTC. Its protein is CASSPLGRGQETQYF.

A few counts support this clone. The chain links TRBV27 to TRBJ1-3; 11 nucleotides line up with TRBD1. V trimming: 5 bases; J trimming: 1 base; junction bases outside the gene matches: 16. Germline V gene lookup returns CDR1 MNHEY and CDR2 SMNVEV (reference sequence). This CDR3 is built from 20 residues. Here the CDR3 reads CASSPTPLPGQGGSGNTIYF. Written as DNA, the CDR3 is TGTGCCAGCAGTCCTACCCCACTACCGGGACAGGGGGGATCTGGAAACACCATATATTTT.

The chain couples TRBV19 to TRBJ2-3; 10 bases are shared with TRBD2. V dropped 2 bases and J dropped 5; count of bases not matched to a gene: 7. Per the germline V gene, CDR1 is LNHDA and CDR2 is SQIVND (reference sequence). The CDR3 spans 16 residues. The CDR3 DNA follows: TGTGCCAGTAGTATAAGTAGCGGGGGGCGGAAAGATACGCAGTATTTT. Translated: CASSISSGGRKDTQYF.

There are a few counts of this clone. The CDR3 nucleotides are TGTGCCAGCAGCCTGGCCTCGGGGCTCGAGCAGTACTTC. This translates into CASSLASGLEQYF. This sequence joins TRBV7-9 and TRBJ2-7; perhaps D is TRBD1 or TRBD2 (5 bases each). Trimming shortened V by 5 bases and J by 6 bases, and 14 bases separated the two germline ends. This CDR3 has 13 amino acids. Germline V gives CDR1 SEHNR, CDR2 FQNEAQ (reference sequence). The whole variable domain, remainder taken from reference TRBV7-9 and TRBJ2-7, is DTGVSQNPRHKITKRGQNVTFRCDPISEHNRLYWYRQTLGQGPEFLTYFQNEAQLEKSRLLSDRFSAERPKGSFSTLEIQRTEQGDSAMYLCASSLASGLEQYFGPGTRLTVT.

This sequence joins TRBV7-6 and TRBJ2-7; D gene uncertain. The CDR3 sequence is 14 residues long. The germline V gene has CDR1 SGHVS and CDR2 FNYEAQ. With 1 base removed from V and 2 bases from J, the gap between germline ends came to 9 bases. This chain's CDR3 is CASSLEGFAYEQYF. The DNA for the CDR3 is TGTGCCAGCAGCTTAGAAGGGTTCGCCTACGAGCAGTACTTC. The full variable domain, with the rest looked up from reference TRBV7-6 and TRBJ2-7, is GAGVSQSPRYKVTKRGQDVALRCDPISGHVSLYWYRQALGQGPEFLTYFNYEAQQDKSGLPNDRFSAERPEGSISTLTIQRTEQRDSAMYRCASSLEGFAYEQYFGPGTRLTVT.

The chain combines TRBV27 with TRBJ1-2; D is ambiguous. This CDR3 comprises 15 residues. V was trimmed by 2 bases and J by 0 bases, leaving 10 bases between them. Germline assignment: CDR1 MNHEY and CDR2 SMNVEV (reference sequence). For the CDR3, the DNA is TGTGCCAGCAGTTTACTCGGGTTAGCTAACTATGGCTACACCTTC. Amino acids: CASSLLGLANYGYTF.

A single count supports this clone. For the CDR3, the DNA is TGCGCCAGCAGCCAAGGAGATTGGTCTGGGGCCAACGTCCTGACTTTC. Amino acid sequence: CASSQGDWSGANVLTF. V is TRBV4-3 and J is TRBJ2-6; D remains ambiguous. The CDR3 runs 16 residues. CDR1 is LGHNA and CDR2 is YSLEER in the germline V gene. The ends were cut back, 1 base at V and 1 base at J, with 8 bases in the middle.

In regard to this clone: The CDR3 does not end in the conserved phenylalanine or tryptophan, so this is likely a read error. The chain has TRBV27 and TRBJ2-7; 11 nucleotides align to TRBD2. The CDR3 has 15 amino acids. Germline CDR1 reads MNHEY; CDR2 reads SMNVEV (reference sequence). Losses at the gene ends were 4 bases for V and 2 bases for J; bases not matched to a gene: 4. CDR3 in DNA: TGTGCCAGCAGTTCTCATAGCGGGGGGGCCTACGAGCAGTACCTC. Protein: CASSSHSGGAYEQYL.

In nucleotides, the CDR3 is TGTGCCAGCAGTGAGATGGGGGGTAACACAGATACGCAGTATTTT. Amino acids: CASSEMGGNTDTQYF. This chain joins TRBV7-3 and TRBJ2-3; maybe TRBD2 (6 bases). The CDR3 spans 15 residues. Trimming pared 6 bases from V and 2 bases from J, leaving 15 bases between. Germline CDR1 SGHTA, CDR2 FQGTGA.

The table lists this clone with a few counts. CDR3 sequence reads: CASSPTGGETQYF. The DNA of the CDR3 is TGCGCCAGCAGCCCGACGGGTGGGGAGACCCAGTACTTC. This chain connects TRBV4-3 to TRBJ2-5; D gene ambiguous. Germline lookup yields CDR1 LGHNA and CDR2 YSLEER. The CDR3 totals 13 residues. The V gene lost 4 bases and the J gene lost 5 bases, with 11 bases spanning the gap.

This chain links TRBV7-9 with TRBJ1-6; D perhaps matches TRBD1 (6 bases). CDR3 size: 14 residues. Germline V CDR1 and CDR2: SEHNR, FQNEAQ (reference sequence). The V gene lost 4 bases and the J gene lost 5 bases, with 9 bases spanning the gap. CDR3 in DNA: TGTGCCAGCAGCTGGCACAGGGATAATTCACCCCTCCACTTT. Protein sequence: CASSWHRDNSPLHF.